This T cell receptor (beta chain) was sequenced for a study of cytomegalovirus exposure and HLA in healthy donors. Germline V gives CDR1 SQVTM, CDR2 ANQGSEA. V gave up 7 bases and J gave up 4 bases; unmatched junction bases: 15. The length of the CDR3 is 17 residues. Repertoires were generated with immunoSEQ multiplex PCR, while TCRdb's copy carries only in-frame clones and drops some. This table holds around 150,000 clones, about 89% found once. Material for sequencing was PBMCs. V usage is TRBV29-1 and J usage is TRBJ2-6; 8 nucleotides line up with TRBD2. The TCR originated in a woman under 30 in good health and CMV-seropositive. Here the CDR3 DNA reads TGCAGCGGAAGAAATAGCGGGATGGATTGGGGGGCCAACGTCCTGACTTTC. Amino acids: CSGRNSGMDWGANVLTF. Full variable domain (rest looked up from reference TRBV29-1 and TRBJ2-6): SAVISQKPSRDICQRGTSLTIQCQVDSQVTMMFWYRQQPGQSLTLIATANQGSEATYESGFVIDKFPISRPNLTFSTLTVSNMSPEDSSIYLCSGRNSGMDWGANVLTFGAGSRLTVL.